One sample yielded the 31 T cell receptor beta chains listed below, sequenced in a study of T cells in Graves' hyperthyroidism and ophthalmopathy. RNA transcripts gave rise to amplified TCR beta CDR3 regions. HTBI primers were employed in a first-round RT-PCR of the TCR CDR3. TCRdb passed the multiplex PCR reads through MiXCR, listing each CDR3 protein once. The profile shows 300,000 to 450,000 distinct CDR3 sequences, about 15% of them singletons. Source material: blood. These receptors were obtained from a woman under 30 with Graves' hyperthyroidism that later progressed to Graves' ophthalmopathy.

This clonotype was counted ten times or more. J is TRBJ2-1 and V is TRBV5-1; possibly TRBD2 for D (6 bases). Germline V gene data show CDR1 as SGHRS and CDR2 as YFSETQ. This CDR3 contains 16 residues. V lost 3 bases and J lost 0, with 13 bases in between. The CDR3 is CASSWTLASSYNEQFF. CDR3 DNA: TGCGCCAGCAGCTGGACCCTAGCGAGCTCCTACAATGAGCAGTTCTTC.

The CDR3 loop reads CASSDLSLGSTDTQYF. CDR3 nucleotide sequence: TGTGCCAGCAGTGATTTATCGTTGGGTAGCACAGATACGCAGTATTTT. The chain joins TRBV3-1 to TRBJ2-3; no definite D call. Germline lookup yields CDR1 LGHDT and CDR2 YNNKEL (reference sequence). This CDR3 region has 16 residues. V was cut by 6 bases and J by 0 bases, with 16 bases left in between.

This clonotype was seen repeatedly, ten times or more. The chain is built from TRBV27 and TRBJ2-7, with no clear D. The length of the CDR3 is 15 residues. V was clipped by 5 bases and J by 4 bases, with 18 bases between them. Germline CDR1 is MNHEY and CDR2 is SMNVEV (reference sequence). The CDR3 protein is CASSRQKGVGYEQYF. For the CDR3, the DNA is TGTGCCAGCAGTCGCCAAAAAGGTGTTGGGTACGAGCAGTACTTC.

The chain employs TRBV9 and TRBJ2-2; D call uncertain. From germline, CDR1 is SGDLS and CDR2 YYNGEE. V shed 0 bases and J shed 4 bases, with 10 bases lying between them. The CDR3 sequence is 15 residues long. CDR3 in DNA: TGTGCCAGCAGCGTAGGTGTCAGCTTCACCGGGGAGCTGTTTTTT. This codes for CASSVGVSFTGELFF.

A remark on this clonotype: At one of its ends the junction is not consistent with the germline gene, which may arise from a read error. V gene TRBV15 combines with J gene TRBJ1-4; a weak D match, TRBD1 (5 bases). The CDR3 has 14 amino acids. CDR1 and CDR2 from the germline V gene are LNHNV and YYDKDF (reference sequence). The DNA for the CDR3 is TGTGCCACCAGCGGAGATCAGGGCAGGGAAAAACTGTTTTTT. This translates into CATSGDQGREKLFF.

This clonotype was observed at least ten times. The chain combines TRBV20-1 with TRBJ2-1; 9 bases match TRBD2. V lost 5 bases and J lost 5; bases outside the gene matches: 19. The germline gives CDR1 DFQATT, CDR2 SNEGSKA (reference sequence). The CDR3 covers 18 residues. CDR3 sequence: CSAWVGGGAGGGDNEQFF. The CDR3 region has the DNA TGCAGTGCTTGGGTCGGGGGAGGTGCGGGAGGGGGGGACAATGAGCAGTTCTTC.

This clonotype was counted ten times or more. The gene calls are TRBV6-5 and TRBJ2-2, with TRBD1 identical over 7 bases. CDR1 and CDR2 from the germline V gene are MNHEY and SVGAGI. With 2 bases clipped from V and 0 bases from J, the junction kept 3 bases outside the gene matches. The CDR3 is made up of 16 amino acids. In nucleotides, the CDR3 is TGTGCCAGCAGTTACCGACAGGGAACGAACACCGGGGAGCTGTTTTTT. This gives the protein CASSYRQGTNTGELFF.

The J gene is TRBJ1-6, the V gene TRBV7-9; D possibly corresponds to TRBD1 (6 bases). Trimming left V 5 bases short and J 7 bases short, with 21 bases between. Per germline, CDR1 SEHNR and CDR2 FQNEAQ (reference sequence). This CDR3 contains 17 residues. CDR3 in DNA: TGTGCCAGCAGCCCCCGGGGGGCTCCCGGGGGGAATTCACCCCTCCACTTT. This codes for CASSPRGAPGGNSPLHF.

The chain uses TRBV13 and TRBJ2-7; 10 bases are a match to TRBD2. The CDR3 is made up of 15 amino acids. CDR1 is PRHDT, CDR2 FYEKMQ, per germline (reference sequence). V shed 0 bases and J 9 bases; nucleotides not matched to a gene: 8. CDR3 region: CASSLGLAGPGGQYF. The CDR3 DNA reads as TGTGCCAGCAGCTTAGGACTAGCGGGACCGGGCGGGCAGTACTTC.

This clonotype was picked up a small number of times. V is TRBV20-1 and J is TRBJ2-2; 9 nucleotides match TRBD1. CDR1 is DFQATT, CDR2 SNEGSKA, per germline (reference sequence). The length of the CDR3 is 18 residues. The trim removed 1 base at V and 3 bases at J, leaving 12 bases unmatched. CDR3 DNA sequence: TGCAGTGCTAGAGGGGGGACAGGGTGGGGTGGTCACACCGGGGAGCTGTTTTTT. Translating it yields CSARGGTGWGGHTGELFF.

This clonotype has more than one count but fewer than ten. The genes are TRBV5-8 and TRBJ1-2; no reliable D call. The CDR3 runs to 14 residues. V gave up 0 bases and J gave up 8 bases, with 14 bases separating them. The germline V gene encodes CDR1 SGHTS and CDR2 YDEGEE. The CDR3 sequence is CASSLGRVYNGYTF. As DNA, the CDR3 is TGTGCCAGCAGCTTGGGACGAGTCTATAACGGCTACACCTTC. The full variable domain, in which reference TRBV5-8 and TRBJ1-2 provide the parts outside the CDR3, is EAGVTQSPTHLIKTRGQQATLRCSPISGHTSVYWYQQALGLGLQFLLWYDEGEERNRGNFPPRFSGRQFPNYSSELNVNALELEDSALYLCASSLGRVYNGYTFGSGTRLTVV.

The V gene is TRBV30, the J gene TRBJ2-7; TRBD1 aligns across 9 bases. Germline CDR1 reads GTSNPN; CDR2 reads SVGIG (reference sequence). The trim removed 0 bases at V and 3 bases at J, leaving 12 bases unmatched. This CDR3 region has 17 residues. The DNA for the CDR3 is TGTGCCTGGAGTGTAACCCACCTGGGGACAGGGATCTACGAGCAGTACTTC. This sequence encodes CAWSVTHLGTGIYEQYF.

This clonotype occurred many times. J is TRBJ2-3 and V is TRBV3-1; D might be TRBD2 (5 bases). CDR1 and CDR2 (germline): LGHDT, YNNKEL (reference sequence). CDR3 length: 16 residues. V was cut by 4 bases and J by 0 bases, with 14 bases left in between. The CDR3 here is CASSPVAYTSTDTQYF. The CDR3 bases are TGTGCCAGCAGCCCGGTAGCGTATACTAGCACAGATACGCAGTATTTT.

V and J are TRBV28 and TRBJ1-1, with D uncertain. Germline CDR1 and CDR2: MDHEN and SYDVKM. V shed 9 bases and J shed 0 bases, with 14 bases lying between them. The CDR3 has 14 amino acids. The CDR3 here is CASIRPNMNTEAFF. The DNA of the CDR3 is TGTGCCAGTATCAGACCCAACATGAACACTGAAGCTTTCTTT.

This clonotype was counted many times. The gene calls are TRBV20-1 and TRBJ2-7, with D tentatively TRBD1 (6 bases). Germline CDR1 reads DFQATT; CDR2 reads SNEGSKA (reference sequence). This CDR3 has 15 residues. The germline V and J ends were trimmed by 6 bases and 3 bases, with 21 bases remaining between them. CDR3 sequence (DNA): TGCAGTGCCCTTGCCAGGGACACGGTTTACTACGAGCAGTACTTC. It encodes CSALARDTVYYEQYF.

This clonotype was detected ten times or more. The chain is built from TRBV18 and TRBJ2-7; 9 positions match TRBD1. CDR3 length: 15 amino acids. J lost 0 bases, V lost 3 bases, and 3 bases had no gene match. Germline V CDR1 and CDR2: KGHSH, LQKENI. The DNA of the CDR3 is TGTGCCAGCTCACCTGGGACAGGGCTCTCCTACGAGCAGTACTTC. Translating it yields CASSPGTGLSYEQYF.

This clonotype was seen a few times. V is TRBV20-1 and J is TRBJ1-1, with D perhaps matching TRBD1 (5 bases). This CDR3 is 13 amino acids long. CDR1 is DFQATT, CDR2 SNEGSKA, per germline (reference sequence). The V end lost 0 bases, the J end lost 6 bases, and 11 bases lay between the germline ends. This chain's CDR3 is CSAREGGGAEAFF. Written as DNA, the CDR3 is TGCAGTGCTAGAGAGGGGGGGGGAGCTGAAGCTTTCTTT.

This sequence joins TRBV5-1 and TRBJ2-1; 7 nucleotides agree with TRBD2. V shed 0 bases and J 9 bases; nucleotides not matched to a gene: 12. Germline loops: CDR1 SGHRS, CDR2 YFSETQ. The CDR3 is made up of 16 amino acids. CDR3 in DNA: TGCGCCAGCAGCTTGGGGGCTAGCGGTTCTACAATTGAGCAGTTCTTC. As protein: CASSLGASGSTIEQFF. Combining the CDR3 with reference TRBV5-1 and TRBJ2-1 gives the whole variable domain KAGVTQTPRYLIKTRGQQVTLSCSPISGHRSVSWYQQTPGQGLQFLFEYFSETQRNKGNFPGRFSGRQFSNSRSEMNVSTLELGDSALYLCASSLGASGSTIEQFFGPGTRLTVL.

This clonotype was found many times. The rearrangement joins TRBV5-1 to TRBJ2-5; 8 nucleotides line up with TRBD2. Germline V gives CDR1 SGHRS, CDR2 YFSETQ. J gave up 4 bases and V 7 bases, and 12 bases lay outside the gene matches. The CDR3 extends over 15 amino acids. CDR3 amino acids: CASRGLEAGVETQYF. The CDR3 nucleotides are TGCGCCAGCCGAGGGTTAGAAGCGGGAGTAGAGACCCAGTACTTC.

The chain uses TRBV18 and TRBJ2-5; the D gene could be TRBD1 or TRBD2 (5 bases each). CDR3 length: 17 amino acids. V dropped 1 base and J dropped 2 bases, with 17 bases sitting between them. CDR1 is KGHSH, CDR2 LQKENI, per germline. The CDR3 nucleotides read TGTGCCAGCTCACCACGTCGAGGGGTAGAAGGACAAGAGACCCAGTACTTC. It translates to CASSPRRGVEGQETQYF.

This clonotype occurred a few times. This chain joins TRBV6-6 and TRBJ2-1; D not resolved. V gave up 0 bases and J gave up 7 bases, with 10 bases separating them. The CDR3 is made up of 14 amino acids. Germline CDR1 and CDR2: MNHNY and SVGAGI (reference sequence). The CDR3, as DNA: TGTGCCAGCAGTTACTCGACACACGGGAATGAGCAGTTCTTC. Translated: CASSYSTHGNEQFF.

This clonotype was counted many times. The CDR3 protein is CASSPSGQGDNSPLHF. The CDR3 DNA sequence: TGTGCCAGCAGTCCCTCAGGGCAGGGTGATAATTCACCCCTCCACTTT. The chain carries TRBV28 and TRBJ1-6; D perhaps matches TRBD1 (5 bases). Trimming pared 5 bases from V and 5 bases from J, leaving 16 bases between. Germline CDR1 reads MDHEN; CDR2 reads SYDVKM. The CDR3 has 16 amino acids. The entire variable domain, with the rest obtained from reference TRBV28 and TRBJ1-6, is as follows: DVKVTQSSRYLVKRTGEKVFLECVQDMDHENMFWYRQDPGLGLRLIYFSYDVKMKEKGDIPEGYSVSREKKERFSLILESASTNQTSMYLCASSPSGQGDNSPLHFGNGTRLTVT.

Written as DNA, the CDR3 is TGTGCCAGCAGCTTAACGGCTAGCGGAGCAGATACGCAGTATTTT. Translating it yields CASSLTASGADTQYF. V is TRBV7-9 and J is TRBJ2-3; 7 bases align to TRBD2. Per the germline V gene, CDR1 is SEHNR and CDR2 is FQNEAQ (reference sequence). The V gene end was trimmed by 2 bases and the J gene end by 4 bases; junction bases not matched to a gene: 6. This CDR3 contains 15 residues. Full variable domain (missing parts from reference TRBV7-9 and TRBJ2-3): DTGVSQNPRHKITKRGQNVTFRCDPISEHNRLYWYRQTLGQGPEFLTYFQNEAQLEKSRLLSDRFSAERPKGSFSTLEIQRTEQGDSAMYLCASSLTASGADTQYFGPGTRLTVL.

There are many counts of this clonotype. The V and J genes are TRBV5-5 and TRBJ1-1; D gene ambiguous. The V end lost 0 bases, the J end lost 6 bases, and 6 bases lay between the germline ends. This CDR3 is built from 12 residues. From germline, CDR1 is SGHKS and CDR2 YYEKEE (reference sequence). The CDR3 bases are TGTGCCAGCAGCTTGGAGGTAGCTGAAGCTTTCTTT. Its translation: CASSLEVAEAFF.

V and J are TRBV12-3 or TRBV12-4 and TRBJ2-1; possibly TRBD1 or TRBD2 for D (6 bases each). V shed 8 bases and J shed 2 bases, with 16 bases lying between them. This CDR3 is 15 amino acids long. DNA of the CDR3: TGTGCCAGCTTAGGGGGGAGAGGAACCTACAATGAGCAGTTCTTC. This sequence encodes CASLGGRGTYNEQFF.

The chain joins TRBV20-1 to TRBJ2-5, with TRBD2 identical over 11 bases. In germline, CDR1 is DFQATT, CDR2 SNEGSKA (reference sequence). CDR3 size: 16 residues. V shed 3 bases, J shed 4 bases, and the junction held 10 bases outside the gene matches. The CDR3 DNA sequence: TGCAGTGCTAGGGCAGGACTAGCGGGTGGCGCAGAGACCCAGTACTTC. This gives the protein CSARAGLAGGAETQYF.

Comment on this clonotype: Compared with germline, one end of the junction differs, possibly owing to a read error. V usage is TRBV7-2 and J usage is TRBJ1-1; TRBD1 is a possible D gene (5 bases). This CDR3 is built from 16 residues. The V gene's germline CDR1 is SGHTA and CDR2 FQGNSA. This chain's CDR3 is CDSSLYGSGRNTEAFF. As DNA, the CDR3 is TGTGACAGCAGCTTATATGGTTCAGGGCGGAACACTGAAGCTTTCTTT.

This rearrangement joins TRBV4-1 to TRBJ2-1; 7 bases are shared with TRBD2. Germline lookup yields CDR1 MGHRA and CDR2 YSYEKL. CDR3 size: 17 residues. J lost 0 bases, V lost 2 bases, and 7 bases had no gene match. CDR3 region: CASSQRQRGNSYNEQFF. The CDR3 coding sequence is TGCGCCAGCAGCCAACGTCAGCGGGGTAACTCCTACAATGAGCAGTTCTTC.

This clonotype was observed many times. This sequence joins TRBV20-1 and TRBJ2-7; D is uncertain. CDR1 DFQATT and CDR2 SNEGSKA come from the germline V gene (reference sequence). V gave up 0 bases and J gave up 4 bases, with 13 bases separating them. The length of the CDR3 is 14 residues. CDR3 loop: CSARDGFSDYEQYF. CDR3 bases: TGCAGTGCTAGAGATGGCTTTTCCGATTACGAGCAGTACTTC.

This clonotype was recorded at least ten times. The V call is TRBV20-1, the J call TRBJ2-7; no clear D gene. The V and J ends lost 0 bases and 4 bases respectively, with 13 bases between them. The CDR3 is 14 residues long. Germline values: CDR1 DFQATT, CDR2 SNEGSKA (reference sequence). CDR3 bases: TGCAGTGCTAGAGATATGTTACCCCGGTACGAGCAGTACTTC. It specifies CSARDMLPRYEQYF.

The table lists this clonotype with many counts. The chain couples TRBV6-1 to TRBJ1-2, with TRBD1 identical over 7 bases. The CDR3 has 15 amino acids. Germline V gene lookup returns CDR1 MNHNS and CDR2 SASEGT. V lost 0 bases, J lost 7 bases, and 8 bases stayed unmatched. The CDR3 DNA reads TGTGCCAGCAGTGAAGCTCGGACAGGCCGGGGTGGCTACACCTTC. Translation: CASSEARTGRGGYTF.